The present TCR beta chain was sequenced within a study of shared T cell receptors in the human thymus. The CDR3 contains 18 residues. V dropped 0 bases and J dropped 9 bases, with 27 bases sitting between them. Germline CDR1 and CDR2: SEHNR and FQNEAQ (reference sequence). Repertoires were generated with immunoSEQ multiplex PCR, while TCRdb's copy carries only in-frame clones and drops some. Counted here are 700,000 to 750,000 clones, over 75% occurring once; the ten biggest clones make up approximately 0.01%. The sample was also linked to a second study, of human thymus T cells. Turning to that study: Infants served as donors; they were healthy and Finnish and were having corrective surgery for congenital heart defects. Resected material from corrective heart surgery provided the thymus tissue analysed. Unrelated individuals had highly overlapping thymic repertoires, as reported in related research.

The TCR sequence derives from a girl in the first two years of life with a congenital heart defect. Sequenced: thymocytes. The genes are TRBV7-9 and TRBJ2-7, with a possible D match to TRBD1 (6 bases). CDR3: CASSLAPGQGPSQSRQYF. CDR3 in DNA: TGTGCCAGCAGCTTAGCCCCGGGACAAGGCCCCTCACAGTCACGGCAGTACTTC.